The following is a T cell receptor beta chain sequence with its context. The antigen is undetermined. These data originate in a study of regulatory T cells in long-lasting Graves disease. Germline assignment: CDR1 LNHDA and CDR2 SQIVND (reference sequence). The CDR3 runs 14 residues. With 5 bases clipped from V and 4 bases from J, the junction kept 5 bases outside the gene matches. Broader study findings: TCR diversity was lower in persistent Graves' patients than in newly diagnosed ones. The study found TRBV28, TRBJ1-2 and TRBJ2-5 favored in persistent disease.

Construction of the TCR beta libraries employed iRepertoire HTBI primers in conjunction with Arm-PCR of CDR3 regions. From the multiplex PCR reads, TCRdb called clonotypes with MiXCR, one entry per CDR3 protein. This sample carries over 200,000 distinct CDR3 sequences, around 18% of them seen once, and the ten largest clones take approximately 20%. Regarding time point: newly diagnosed GD, antithyroid drugs for less than 3 months. PBMC-extracted RNA yielded the TCR library. Investigators report Graves' disease was diagnosed under American Thyroid Association guidelines. Patients of an endocrinology department in Xi'an, China, were included.

This clonotype was sampled from a female donor with Graves disease. The material sequenced was peripheral blood mononuclear cells (PBMCs), taken at new diagnosis, from a patient treated with antithyroid drugs. The chain is built from TRBV19 and TRBJ1-2; 9 bases align to TRBD1. The CDR3 region is CASSFPGQGYGYTF. The DNA for the CDR3 is TGTGCCAGTAGTTTCCCGGGACAGGGCTATGGCTACACCTTC.